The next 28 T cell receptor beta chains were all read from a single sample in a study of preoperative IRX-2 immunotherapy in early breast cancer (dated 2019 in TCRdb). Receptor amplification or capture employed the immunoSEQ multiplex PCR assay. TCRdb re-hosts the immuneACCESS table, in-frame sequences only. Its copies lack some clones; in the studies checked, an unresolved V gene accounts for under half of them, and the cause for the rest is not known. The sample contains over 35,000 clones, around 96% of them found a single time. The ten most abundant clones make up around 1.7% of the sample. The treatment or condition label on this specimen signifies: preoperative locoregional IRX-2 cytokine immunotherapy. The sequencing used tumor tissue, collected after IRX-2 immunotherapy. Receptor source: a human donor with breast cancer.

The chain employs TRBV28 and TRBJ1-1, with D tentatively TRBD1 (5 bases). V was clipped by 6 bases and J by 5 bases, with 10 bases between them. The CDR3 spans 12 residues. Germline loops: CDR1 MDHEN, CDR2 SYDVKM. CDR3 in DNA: TGTGCCAGCAGGGGGCTTCGTACTGAAGCTTTCTTT. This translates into CASRGLRTEAFF.

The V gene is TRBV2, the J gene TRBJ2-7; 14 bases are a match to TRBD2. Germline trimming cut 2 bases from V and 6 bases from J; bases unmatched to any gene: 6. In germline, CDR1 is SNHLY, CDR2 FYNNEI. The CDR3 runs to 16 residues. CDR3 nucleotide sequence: TGTGCCAGCAGTGAACTGGGACTAGCGGGGGTTAGCGAGCAGTACTTC. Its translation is CASSELGLAGVSEQYF.

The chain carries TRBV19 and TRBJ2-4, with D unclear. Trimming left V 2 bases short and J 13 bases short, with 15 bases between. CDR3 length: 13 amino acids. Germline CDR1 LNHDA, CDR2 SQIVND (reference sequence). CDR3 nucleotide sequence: TGTGCCAGTAGTATATCACAAACCGAGGTCCAGTACTTC. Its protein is CASSISQTEVQYF.

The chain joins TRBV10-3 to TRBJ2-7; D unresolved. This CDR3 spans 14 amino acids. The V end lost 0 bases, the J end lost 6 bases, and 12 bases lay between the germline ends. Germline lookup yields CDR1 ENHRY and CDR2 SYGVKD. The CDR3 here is CAISESGQSREQYF. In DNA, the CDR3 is TGTGCCATCAGTGAGTCAGGCCAGTCCCGCGAGCAGTACTTC.

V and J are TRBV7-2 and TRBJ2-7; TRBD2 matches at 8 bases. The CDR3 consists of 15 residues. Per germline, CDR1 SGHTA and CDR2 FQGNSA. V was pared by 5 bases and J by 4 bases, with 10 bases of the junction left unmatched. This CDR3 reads CASSLISGMRYEQYF. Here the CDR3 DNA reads TGTGCCAGCAGCCTAATTAGCGGGATGCGTTACGAGCAGTACTTC.

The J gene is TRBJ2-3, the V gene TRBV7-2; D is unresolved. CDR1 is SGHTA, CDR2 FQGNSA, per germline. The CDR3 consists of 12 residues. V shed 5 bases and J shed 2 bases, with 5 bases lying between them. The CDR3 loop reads CASSVYTDTQYF. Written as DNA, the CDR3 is TGTGCCAGCAGCGTGTACACAGATACGCAGTATTTT.

The CDR3 coding sequence is TGTGCCAGCAGCACCACCGGGGGGGGCAATCAGCCCCAGCATTTT. It specifies CASSTTGGGNQPQHF. J is TRBJ1-5 and V is TRBV5-6, with a weak D call TRBD1 (5 bases). Germline V gene sequence: CDR1 SGHDT, CDR2 YYEEEE. Trimming pared 4 bases from V and 2 bases from J, leaving 13 bases between. The length of the CDR3 is 15 residues. The variable domain in full, with the rest retrieved from reference TRBV5-6 and TRBJ1-5, is DAGVTQSPTHLIKTRGQQVTLRCSPKSGHDTVSWYQQALGQGPQFIFQYYEEEERQRGNFPDRFSGHQFPNYSSELNVNALLLGDSALYLCASSTTGGGNQPQHFGDGTRLSIL.

As DNA, the CDR3 is TGCGCCAGCAGCCAAGATCCGGGACAGGGCTACGAGCAGTACTTC. It encodes CASSQDPGQGYEQYF. The gene calls are TRBV4-3 and TRBJ2-5; TRBD1 aligns across 9 bases. TRBJ2-7 explains the end of the DNA better; the J call may be wrong. Germline CDR1 and CDR2: LGHNA and YSLEER. The CDR3 covers 15 residues.

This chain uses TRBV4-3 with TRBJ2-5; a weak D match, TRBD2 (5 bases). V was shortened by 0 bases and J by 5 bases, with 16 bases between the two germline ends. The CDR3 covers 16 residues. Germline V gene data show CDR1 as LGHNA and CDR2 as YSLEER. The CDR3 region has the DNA TGCGCCAGCAGCCAAGATACGAGCGGCGGTAGGGAGACCCAGTACTTC. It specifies CASSQDTSGGRETQYF.

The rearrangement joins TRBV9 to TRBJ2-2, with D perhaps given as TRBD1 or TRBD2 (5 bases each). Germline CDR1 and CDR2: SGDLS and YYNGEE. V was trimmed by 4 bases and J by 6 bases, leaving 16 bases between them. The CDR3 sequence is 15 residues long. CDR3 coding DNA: TGTGCCAGCAGCCCTTCGACCATGGGGGCCGGGGAGCTGTTTTTT. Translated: CASSPSTMGAGELFF.

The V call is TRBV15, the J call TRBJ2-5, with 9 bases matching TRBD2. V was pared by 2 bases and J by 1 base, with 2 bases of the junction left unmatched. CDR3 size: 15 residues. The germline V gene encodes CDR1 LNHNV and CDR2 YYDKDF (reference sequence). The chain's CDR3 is CATSRPTSGQETQYF. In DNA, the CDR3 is TGTGCCACCAGCAGACCGACTAGCGGCCAAGAGACCCAGTACTTC.

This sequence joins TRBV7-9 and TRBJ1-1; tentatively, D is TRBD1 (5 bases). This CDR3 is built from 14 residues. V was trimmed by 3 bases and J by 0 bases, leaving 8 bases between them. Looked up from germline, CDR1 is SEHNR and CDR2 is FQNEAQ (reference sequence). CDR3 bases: TGTGCCAGCAGCTTGGGGGAGGTGAACACTGAAGCTTTCTTT. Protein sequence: CASSLGEVNTEAFF.

The CDR3 DNA is TGTGCCAGCAGGCGGGACAGGGGTTCCTACGAGCAGTACTTC. It translates to CASRRDRGSYEQYF. V and J are TRBV28 and TRBJ2-7, with 10 bases identical to TRBD1. In germline, CDR1 is MDHEN, CDR2 SYDVKM. Trimming cost V 6 bases and J 1 base; bases outside gene matches: 3. This CDR3 contains 14 residues. The entire variable domain, with the rest obtained from reference TRBV28 and TRBJ2-7, is as follows: DVKVTQSSRYLVKRTGEKVFLECVQDMDHENMFWYRQDPGLGLRLIYFSYDVKMKEKGDIPEGYSVSREKKERFSLILESASTNQTSMYLCASRRDRGSYEQYFGPGTRLTVT.

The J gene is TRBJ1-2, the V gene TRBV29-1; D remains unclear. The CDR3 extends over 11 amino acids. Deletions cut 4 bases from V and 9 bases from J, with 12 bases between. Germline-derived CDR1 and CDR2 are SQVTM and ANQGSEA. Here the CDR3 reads CSVVVWERYTF. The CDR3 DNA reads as TGCAGCGTTGTAGTCTGGGAGCGCTACACCTTC.

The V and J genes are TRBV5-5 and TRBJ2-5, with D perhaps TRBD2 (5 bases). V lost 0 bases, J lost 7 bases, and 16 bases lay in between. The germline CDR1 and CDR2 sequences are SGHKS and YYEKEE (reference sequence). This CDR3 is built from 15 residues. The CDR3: CASSLAPVVGRTQYF. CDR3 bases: TGTGCCAGCAGCTTGGCCCCAGTGGTTGGGAGGACCCAGTACTTC.

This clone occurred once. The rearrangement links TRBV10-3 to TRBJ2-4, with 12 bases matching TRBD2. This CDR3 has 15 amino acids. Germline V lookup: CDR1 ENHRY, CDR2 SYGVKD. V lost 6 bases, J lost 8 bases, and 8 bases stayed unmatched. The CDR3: CAISRLAGESDIQYF. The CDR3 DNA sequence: TGTGCCATCAGCCGACTAGCGGGAGAGTCGGACATTCAGTACTTC.

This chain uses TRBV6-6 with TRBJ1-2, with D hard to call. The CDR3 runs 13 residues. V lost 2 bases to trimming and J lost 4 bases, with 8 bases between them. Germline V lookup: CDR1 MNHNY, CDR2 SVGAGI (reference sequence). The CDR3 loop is CASSYIASYGYTF. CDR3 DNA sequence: TGTGCCAGCAGTTACATCGCCAGCTATGGCTACACCTTC.

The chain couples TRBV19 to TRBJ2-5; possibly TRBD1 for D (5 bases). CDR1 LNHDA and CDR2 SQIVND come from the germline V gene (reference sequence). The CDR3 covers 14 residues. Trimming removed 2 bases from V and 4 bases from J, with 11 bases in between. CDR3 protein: CASSIRQLGETQYF. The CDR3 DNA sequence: TGTGCCAGTAGTATACGACAGTTAGGAGAGACCCAGTACTTC.

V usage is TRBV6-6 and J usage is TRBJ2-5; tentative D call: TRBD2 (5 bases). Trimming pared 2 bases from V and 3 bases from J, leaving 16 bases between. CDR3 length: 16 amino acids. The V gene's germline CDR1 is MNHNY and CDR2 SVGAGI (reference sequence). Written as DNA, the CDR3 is TGTGCCAGCAGTTACACTGCTCTAGGGAGCGAAGAGACCCAGTACTTC. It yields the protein CASSYTALGSEETQYF.

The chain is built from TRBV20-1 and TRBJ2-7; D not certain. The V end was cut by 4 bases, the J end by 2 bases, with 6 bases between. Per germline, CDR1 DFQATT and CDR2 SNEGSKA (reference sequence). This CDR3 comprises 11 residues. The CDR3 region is CSAMLTYEQYF. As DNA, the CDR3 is TGCAGTGCTATGCTCACCTACGAGCAGTACTTC.

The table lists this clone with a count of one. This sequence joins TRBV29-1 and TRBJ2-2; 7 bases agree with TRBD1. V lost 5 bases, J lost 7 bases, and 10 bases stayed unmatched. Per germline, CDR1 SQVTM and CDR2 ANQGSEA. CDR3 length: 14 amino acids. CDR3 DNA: TGCAGCGTTCAGGGGGACCTACGGGGCGGGGAGCTGTTTTTT. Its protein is CSVQGDLRGGELFF.

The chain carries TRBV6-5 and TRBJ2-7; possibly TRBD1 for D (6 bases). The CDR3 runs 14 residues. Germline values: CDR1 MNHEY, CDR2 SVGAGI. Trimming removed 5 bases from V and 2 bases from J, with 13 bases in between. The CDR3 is CASSSRTVTYEQYF. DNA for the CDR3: TGTGCCAGCAGTAGCAGGACAGTAACCTACGAGCAGTACTTC.

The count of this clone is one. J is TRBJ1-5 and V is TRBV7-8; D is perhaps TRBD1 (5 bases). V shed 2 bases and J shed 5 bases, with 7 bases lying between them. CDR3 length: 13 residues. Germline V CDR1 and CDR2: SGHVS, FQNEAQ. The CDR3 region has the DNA TGTGCCAGCAGCTTATCCAGGGATCAGCCCCAGCATTTT. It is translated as CASSLSRDQPQHF.

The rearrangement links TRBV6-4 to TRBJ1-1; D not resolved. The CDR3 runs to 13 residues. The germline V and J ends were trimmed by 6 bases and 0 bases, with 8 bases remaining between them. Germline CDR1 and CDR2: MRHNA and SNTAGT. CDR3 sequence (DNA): TGTGCCAGCAGCAACGACATGAACACTGAAGCTTTCTTT. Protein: CASSNDMNTEAFF.

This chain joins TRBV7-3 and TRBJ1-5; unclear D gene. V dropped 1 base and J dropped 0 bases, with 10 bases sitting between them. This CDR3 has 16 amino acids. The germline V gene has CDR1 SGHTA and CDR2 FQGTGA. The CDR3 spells CASSLNLPVSNQPQHF. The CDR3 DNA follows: TGTGCCAGCAGCTTAAACCTCCCGGTTAGCAATCAGCCCCAGCATTTT.

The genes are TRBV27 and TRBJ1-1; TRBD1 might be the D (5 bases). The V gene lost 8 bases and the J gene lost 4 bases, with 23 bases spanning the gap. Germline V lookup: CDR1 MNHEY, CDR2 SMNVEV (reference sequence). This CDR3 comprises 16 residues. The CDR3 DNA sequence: TGTGCCAGCTCTTCATCGGGGGTGATCCCTTCCACTGAAGCTTTCTTT. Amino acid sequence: CASSSSGVIPSTEAFF.

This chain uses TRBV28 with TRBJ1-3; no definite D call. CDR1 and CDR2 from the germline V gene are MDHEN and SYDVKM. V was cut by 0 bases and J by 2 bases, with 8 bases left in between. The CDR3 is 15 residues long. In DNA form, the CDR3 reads TGTGCCAGCAGTTTATGGACACAGCCTGGAAACACCATATATTTT. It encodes CASSLWTQPGNTIYF.

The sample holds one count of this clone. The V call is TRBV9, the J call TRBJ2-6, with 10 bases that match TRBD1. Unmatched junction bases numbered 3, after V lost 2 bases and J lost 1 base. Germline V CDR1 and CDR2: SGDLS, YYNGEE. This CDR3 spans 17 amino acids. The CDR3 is CASSVRQGASGANVLTF. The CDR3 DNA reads TGTGCCAGCAGCGTTAGACAGGGGGCATCTGGGGCCAACGTCCTGACTTTC. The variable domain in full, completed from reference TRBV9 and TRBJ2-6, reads DSGVTQTPKHLITATGQRVTLRCSPRSGDLSVYWYQQSLDQGLQFLIQYYNGEERAKGNILERFSAQQFPDLHSELNLSSLELGDSALYFCASSVRQGASGANVLTFGAGSRLTVL.